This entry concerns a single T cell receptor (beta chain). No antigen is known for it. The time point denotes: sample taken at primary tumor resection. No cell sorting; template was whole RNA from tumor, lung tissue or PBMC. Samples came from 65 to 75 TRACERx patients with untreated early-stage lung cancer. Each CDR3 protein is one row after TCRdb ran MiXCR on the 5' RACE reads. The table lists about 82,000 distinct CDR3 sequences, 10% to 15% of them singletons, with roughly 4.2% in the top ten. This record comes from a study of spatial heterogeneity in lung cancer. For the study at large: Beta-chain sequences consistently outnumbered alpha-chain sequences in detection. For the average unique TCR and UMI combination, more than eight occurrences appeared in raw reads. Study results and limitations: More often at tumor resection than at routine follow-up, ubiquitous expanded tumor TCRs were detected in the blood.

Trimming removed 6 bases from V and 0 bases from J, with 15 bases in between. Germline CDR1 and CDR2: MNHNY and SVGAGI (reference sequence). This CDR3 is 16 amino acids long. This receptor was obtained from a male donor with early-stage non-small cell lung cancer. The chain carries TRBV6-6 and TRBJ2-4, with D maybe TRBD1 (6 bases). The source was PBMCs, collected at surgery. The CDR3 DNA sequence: TGTGCCAGCAGGGACAGCTCCTCCGTAGCCAAAAACATTCAGTACTTC. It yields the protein CASRDSSSVAKNIQYF.